The clone carrying this TCR beta chain was detected only once. Its specificity is unknown. The data were obtained in a study of cytotoxic CD8 clonotypes in ibrutinib-treated CLL. Study details: The sample average was about 260,000 productive templates and tens of thousands of productive rearrangements.

The data were produced by immunoSEQ multiplex PCR, yet TCRdb's version contains in-frame clones alone and is incomplete. The sample has around 250,000 clones, 70% seen once; the top ten hold roughly 14%. The CDR3 is made up of 16 amino acids. The germline gives CDR1 MNHEY, CDR2 SVGAGI. The V and J ends lost 2 bases and 8 bases, in that order; junction bases with no gene match: 13. Points from the study as a whole: The study sampled sustained-remission and progressing patients at different times.

The material was PBMCs, obtained after 24 months of ibrutinib treatment. The receptor was isolated from a human donor with chronic lymphocytic leukemia. The V and J genes are TRBV6-5 and TRBJ1-2; 8 nucleotides line up with TRBD1. The CDR3 nucleotides read TGTGCCAGCAGTTACACCACCCCGGACAGGGTATGGGGCTACACCTTC. Translated, it gives CASSYTTPDRVWGYTF.